The 29 T cell receptor beta chains below come from one sample, sequenced in a study of T-cell reconstitution after alpha-beta-depleted transplantation in children. Preparation of the TCRbeta library was carried out with unique molecular identifiers. MiXCR was run by TCRdb on the PCR reads, yielding one entry per CDR3 protein. The sample yields 250,000 to 300,000 distinct CDR3 sequences, around 9.1% seen once. Here the sequenced sample was PBMCs, taken before TCRalphabeta/CD19-depleted stem cell transplant. Source of these receptors: a boy under two years old with acute myeloid leukemia, due to receive a stem cell transplant.

The sample holds many counts of this clonotype. The V call is TRBV6-1, the J call TRBJ2-1; D possibly corresponds to TRBD1 (5 bases). Germline lookup yields CDR1 MNHNS and CDR2 SASEGT. V was clipped by 3 bases and J by 7 bases, with 10 bases between them. This CDR3 has 13 residues. The CDR3 DNA reads as TGTGCCAGCAGTGACAGGGTAGTAAATGAGCAGTTCTTC. This gives the protein CASSDRVVNEQFF.

This clonotype was observed at least ten times. The chain links TRBV5-1 to TRBJ2-6; no clear D gene. V was shortened by 0 bases and J by 1 base, with 2 bases between the two germline ends. The CDR3 contains 14 residues. The germline V gene has CDR1 SGHRS and CDR2 YFSETQ. DNA for the CDR3: TGCGCCAGCAGCTTGGAATCTGGGGCCAACGTCCTGACTTTC. This translates into CASSLESGANVLTF.

There are many counts of this clonotype. V is TRBV6-5 and J is TRBJ2-7; TRBD1 agrees at 7 bases. Germline V gives CDR1 MNHEY, CDR2 SVGAGI. The CDR3 covers 16 residues. Trimming at V came to 4 bases and at J to 0 bases, leaving 9 bases not matched to a gene. The CDR3 is CASSWRLTGRSYEQYF. The CDR3 DNA reads TGTGCCAGCAGTTGGAGGCTGACAGGGCGCTCCTACGAGCAGTACTTC.

This clonotype has a count of ten or more. The rearrangement uses TRBV4-1 and TRBJ2-7; 9 bases are a match to TRBD2. The CDR3 sequence is 15 residues long. V gave up 4 bases and J gave up 5 bases; unmatched junction bases: 9. Germline V CDR1 and CDR2: MGHRA, YSYEKL. The CDR3 loop reads CASSLSGSNLNEQYF. The CDR3 coding sequence is TGCGCCAGCAGCCTTAGCGGGAGCAACCTAAACGAGCAGTACTTC.

This clonotype was observed at least ten times. The V call is TRBV29-1, the J call TRBJ2-2; 7 nucleotides line up with TRBD2. Germline trimming cut 6 bases from V and 1 base from J; bases unmatched to any gene: 8. Per the germline V gene, CDR1 is SQVTM and CDR2 is ANQGSEA. CDR3 length: 15 residues. CDR3 sequence reads: CSVERAGWNTGELFF. CDR3 bases: TGCAGCGTCGAGAGAGCGGGATGGAACACCGGGGAGCTGTTTTTT.

This clonotype was observed many times. V is TRBV20-1 and J is TRBJ1-1; D perhaps matches TRBD1 (6 bases). The CDR3 runs to 11 residues. Germline loops: CDR1 DFQATT, CDR2 SNEGSKA (reference sequence). Trimming left V 3 bases short and J 6 bases short, with 8 bases between. CDR3 protein: CSASRQAEAFF. Written as DNA, the CDR3 is TGCAGTGCTAGCAGACAGGCTGAAGCTTTCTTT.

In its sample, this clonotype was seen many times. The V call is TRBV6-5, the J call TRBJ1-2, with 11 positions matching TRBD1. The CDR3 is 15 residues long. Germline CDR1 reads MNHEY; CDR2 reads SVGAGI. Trimming at V came to 2 bases and at J to 4 bases, leaving 3 bases not matched to a gene. This CDR3 reads CASSYRTGGGYGYTF. The CDR3 region has the DNA TGTGCCAGCAGTTACAGGACAGGGGGCGGCTATGGCTACACCTTC.

This clonotype occurred many times. The genes are TRBV5-1 and TRBJ2-2, with TRBD2 matching over 11 bases. V trimming: 4 bases; J trimming: 4 bases; junction bases outside the gene matches: 6. The CDR3 extends over 16 amino acids. Looked up from germline, CDR1 is SGHRS and CDR2 is YFSETQ. The CDR3 reads CASSPGTSGGTGELFF. As DNA, the CDR3 is TGCGCCAGCAGCCCTGGGACTAGCGGAGGCACCGGGGAGCTGTTTTTT.

This sequence joins TRBV21-1 and TRBJ2-5; TRBD1, the table's D call, was not compared with the DNA. TRBV21-1 is a listed pseudogene. The CDR3 contains 14 residues. As DNA, the CDR3 is TGTGCCAGCAGCAAAGGGGGGGAGCAAGAGACCCAGTACTTC. Protein: CASSKGGEQETQYF.

In its sample, this clonotype was seen many times. The CDR3 region is CASSQAPTNTGELFF. The CDR3 DNA follows: TGCGCCAGCAGCCAAGCTCCAACGAACACCGGGGAGCTGTTTTTT. This chain connects TRBV4-1 to TRBJ2-2; D remains unclear. V lost 1 base and J lost 0, with 6 bases in between. This CDR3 is 15 amino acids long. Looked up from germline, CDR1 is MGHRA and CDR2 is YSYEKL.

At least ten counts were recorded for this clonotype. This sequence joins TRBV4-2 and TRBJ2-3; TRBD2 agrees at 8 bases. Looked up from germline, CDR1 is LGHNA and CDR2 is YNFKEQ. Germline trimming cut 0 bases from V and 0 bases from J; bases unmatched to any gene: 8. The length of the CDR3 is 18 residues. CDR3: CASSQDGVRGGSTDTQYF. The CDR3 DNA follows: TGTGCCAGCAGCCAAGATGGAGTACGGGGGGGCAGCACAGATACGCAGTATTTT.

V is TRBV7-2 and J is TRBJ2-7; D not resolved. The V end was cut by 5 bases, the J end by 0 bases, with 17 bases between. Germline V gene sequence: CDR1 SGHTA, CDR2 FQGNSA. CDR3 size: 16 residues. DNA for the CDR3: TGTGCCAGCAGCATTCAGGCGTGGCTGAGCTCCTACGAGCAGTACTTC. It encodes CASSIQAWLSSYEQYF.

This clonotype was recorded many times. J is TRBJ1-4 and V is TRBV12-3 or TRBV12-4; D gene ambiguous. The CDR3 runs 11 residues. V shed 8 bases and J shed 10 bases, with 11 bases lying between them. Here the CDR3 DNA reads TGTGCCAGCGCGACTGCTTCAAAACTGTTTTTT. Protein: CASATASKLFF.

This clonotype turned up a few times. The V and J genes are TRBV28 and TRBJ2-1; TRBD2 might be the D (6 bases). The CDR3 sequence is 15 residues long. The V gene lost 6 bases and the J gene lost 2 bases, with 14 bases spanning the gap. Germline-derived CDR1 and CDR2 are MDHEN and SYDVKM. CDR3 DNA sequence: TGTGCCAGCAGCGGAGGGGCGAGGGCCTACAATGAGCAGTTCTTC. This translates into CASSGGARAYNEQFF.

This clonotype was found many times. V gene TRBV7-2 combines with J gene TRBJ2-7, with a tentative D call TRBD2 (6 bases). Germline V CDR1 and CDR2: SGHTA, FQGNSA. The CDR3 totals 12 residues. Trimming pared 3 bases from V and 10 bases from J, leaving 13 bases between. The CDR3 reads CASSFRWGEQYF. CDR3 bases: TGTGCCAGCAGCTTTCGATGGGGGGAACAGTACTTC.

This clonotype showed up many times. The rearrangement joins TRBV28 to TRBJ2-5; 14 nucleotides match TRBD2. J gave up 4 bases and V 4 bases, and 5 bases lay outside the gene matches. The CDR3 covers 16 residues. In germline, CDR1 is MDHEN, CDR2 SYDVKM. CDR3 coding DNA: TGTGCCAGCAGTTCAGGGACTAGCGGGAGTGGAGAGACCCAGTACTTC. Protein: CASSSGTSGSGETQYF.

The sample holds many counts of this clonotype. The chain recombines TRBV29-1 with TRBJ2-2, with D perhaps TRBD2 (6 bases). Trimming cost V 4 bases and J 7 bases, with 16 bases left between them. The CDR3 consists of 14 residues. CDR1 and CDR2 (germline): SQVTM, ANQGSEA. The CDR3 nucleotides read TGCAGCGTTGCGGGAGCGAATTCATTCGGGGAGCTGTTTTTT. Its protein product is CSVAGANSFGELFF.

At least ten counts were recorded for this clonotype. The chain couples TRBV5-6 to TRBJ1-5; D gene unclear. V lost 1 base, J lost 5 bases, and 10 bases lay in between. CDR3 size: 14 residues. Germline loops: CDR1 SGHDT, CDR2 YYEEEE. DNA of the CDR3: TGTGCCAGCAGCTTGAATAACAGAGATCAGCCCCAGCATTTT. This codes for CASSLNNRDQPQHF.

This clonotype appeared many times. This chain joins TRBV5-1 and TRBJ2-1; 12 bases match TRBD2. Trimming took 2 bases from V and 7 from J; bases not matched to a gene: 10. The CDR3 covers 17 residues. CDR1 SGHRS and CDR2 YFSETQ come from the germline V gene. CDR3 sequence reads: CASSLKSLTSGSNEQFF. The CDR3 region has the DNA TGCGCCAGCAGCTTAAAAAGCCTGACTAGCGGGAGTAATGAGCAGTTCTTC.

This clonotype was seen at least ten times. This chain joins TRBV3-1 and TRBJ2-1, with a tentative D call TRBD2 (5 bases). Trimming pared 7 bases from V and 7 bases from J, leaving 8 bases between. The CDR3 has 11 amino acids. CDR1 is LGHDT and CDR2 is YNNKEL in the germline V gene (reference sequence). CDR3: CASKRRNEQFF. For the CDR3, the DNA is TGTGCCAGCAAGCGGCGAAATGAGCAGTTCTTC.

The chain's CDR3 is CASSPFAGGDYGYTF. For the CDR3, the DNA is TGTGCCAGCTCACCATTTGCAGGGGGCGACTATGGCTACACCTTC. V is TRBV18 and J is TRBJ1-2; TRBD1 agrees at 8 bases. Germline trimming cut 2 bases from V and 3 bases from J; bases unmatched to any gene: 5. The CDR3 length is 15 residues. Germline values: CDR1 KGHSH, CDR2 LQKENI.

This clonotype was seen many times. V is TRBV10-3 and J is TRBJ2-2; a weak D match, TRBD1 (5 bases). This CDR3 comprises 14 residues. V lost 4 bases and J 1 base, leaving 7 bases between the germline ends. CDR1 and CDR2 (germline): ENHRY, SYGVKD. CDR3 in DNA: TGTGCCATCAGTGCAGACAGGAACACCGGGGAGCTGTTTTTT. It specifies CAISADRNTGELFF.

At least ten counts were recorded for this clonotype. In nucleotides, the CDR3 is TGCGCCAGCAGCTTGACCTTTGGTCCCGAGCAGTTCTTC. This codes for CASSLTFGPEQFF. The V call is TRBV5-1, the J call TRBJ2-1; no clear D gene. Looked up from germline, CDR1 is SGHRS and CDR2 is YFSETQ. The CDR3 length is 13 residues. Deletions cut 1 base from V and 10 bases from J, with 12 bases between.

This chain uses TRBV6-2 or TRBV6-3 with TRBJ1-1; no reliable D call. There are 14 residues in the CDR3. The V end lost 0 bases, the J end lost 1 base, and 6 bases lay between the germline ends. The germline gives CDR1 MNHEY, CDR2 SVGEGT. For the CDR3, the DNA is TGTGCCAGCAGTTACTCTACCGCGAACACTGAAGCTTTCTTT. Its translation: CASSYSTANTEAFF.

In its sample, this clonotype was seen many times. The chain employs TRBV28 and TRBJ2-7, with D tentatively TRBD2 (7 bases). Trimming removed 3 bases at V and 5 bases at J, with 11 bases between. CDR3 size: 13 residues. Germline-derived CDR1 and CDR2 are MDHEN and SYDVKM. The CDR3, as DNA: TGTGCCAGCAGTTTCGGGGGGCGCGACGAGCAGTACTTC. Translating gives CASSFGGRDEQYF.

The J gene is TRBJ2-1, the V gene TRBV11-2, with TRBD2 identical over 12 bases. V was pared by 1 base and J by 3 bases, with 13 bases of the junction left unmatched. Germline V gene sequence: CDR1 SGHAT, CDR2 FQNNGV. This CDR3 has 20 residues. The CDR3 DNA is TGTGCCAGCAGCTTAGGTGTCCCGACTAGCGGGAGAAAGGACTACAATGAGCAGTTCTTC. Translation: CASSLGVPTSGRKDYNEQFF.

This clonotype showed up many times. The rearrangement links TRBV6-2 or TRBV6-3 to TRBJ2-7; no definite D call. This CDR3 contains 14 residues. Germline assignment: CDR1 MNHEY and CDR2 SVGEGT. V was cut by 3 bases and J by 1 base, with 10 bases left in between. The CDR3 loop reads CASSYRDNSYEQYF. The CDR3 bases are TGTGCCAGCAGTTATCGAGACAATTCCTACGAGCAGTACTTC.

This clonotype was counted at least ten times. The rearrangement uses TRBV5-1 and TRBJ2-3, with D possibly matching TRBD2 (6 bases). With 9 bases removed from V and 2 bases from J, the gap between germline ends came to 19 bases. Per germline, CDR1 SGHRS and CDR2 YFSETQ. This CDR3 is built from 15 residues. In DNA form, the CDR3 reads TGCGCCACCACGACTAGTGCCGCGTCCACAGATACGCAGTATTTT. Its protein product is CATTTSAASTDTQYF. The full variable domain, rest sourced from reference TRBV5-1 and TRBJ2-3, is KAGVTQTPRYLIKTRGQQVTLSCSPISGHRSVSWYQQTPGQGLQFLFEYFSETQRNKGNFPGRFSGRQFSNSRSEMNVSTLELGDSALYLCATTTSAASTDTQYFGPGTRLTVL.

This clonotype was seen at least ten times. This rearrangement joins TRBV5-4 to TRBJ2-7, with D perhaps matching TRBD1 or TRBD2 (5 bases each). Trimming pared 4 bases from V and 5 bases from J, leaving 16 bases between. The V gene's germline CDR1 is SGHNT and CDR2 YYREEE (reference sequence). The CDR3 loop spans 14 amino acids. CDR3 protein: CASSDRDGYNEQYF. The CDR3 DNA reads as TGTGCCAGCAGCGACCGGGACGGCTACAACGAGCAGTACTTC.